These 27 T cell receptor beta chains were all obtained from the same sample, sequenced in a study of CD8 T cells in Susac syndrome (dated by TCRdb to the late 2010s). The method behind the library was the immunoSEQ multiplex PCR assay. RNA was extracted using the RNeasy kit, and roughly 0.5 to 1 ug of the RNA was reverse transcribed with random hexamers. The public reads were quality trimmed at Q25 with fastp and then assembled into clones with MiXCR by TCRdb, keeping productive beta chains. Here each entry gathers all rows of one CDR3 protein and keeps the most common genes and DNA. The sample profile shows about 200,000 distinct CDR3 sequences; 92% of them were found once. Approximately 0.13% of the sample goes to the ten largest clones. Material: CD8+ T cells from PBMCs. The source is a human donor with multiple sclerosis.

CDR3 amino acids: CASGLAGDEQYF. DNA of the CDR3: TGTGCCAGCGGGCTAGCGGGAGACGAGCAGTACTTC. The chain employs TRBV6-2 or TRBV6-3 and TRBJ2-7; TRBD2 matches 10 bases. Trimming at V came to 8 bases and at J to 5 bases, leaving 3 bases not matched to a gene. Germline-derived CDR1 and CDR2 are MNHEY and SVGEGT. The CDR3 has 12 amino acids.

This chain connects TRBV7-9 to TRBJ2-3, with a possible D match to TRBD2 (5 bases). Trimming left V 5 bases short and J 2 bases short, with 14 bases between. CDR3 length: 15 residues. Germline V gene lookup returns CDR1 SEHNR and CDR2 FQNEAQ (reference sequence). The CDR3 is CASSPRGGYTDTQYF. CDR3 bases: TGTGCCAGCAGCCCTCGAGGAGGATACACAGATACGCAGTATTTT.

The chain is built from TRBV7-9 and TRBJ1-1; unclear D gene. Germline lookup yields CDR1 SEHNR and CDR2 FQNEAQ (reference sequence). The CDR3 totals 15 residues. Trimming pared 1 base from V and 10 bases from J, leaving 19 bases between. The CDR3 spells CASSLVREEAEPAFF. In DNA, the CDR3 is TGTGCCAGCAGCTTAGTGAGGGAGGAGGCTGAGCCAGCTTTCTTT.

This chain connects TRBV7-8 to TRBJ2-7; D is possibly TRBD1 (5 bases). Germline-derived CDR1 and CDR2 are SGHVS and FQNEAQ. V shed 5 bases and J shed 0 bases, with 14 bases lying between them. CDR3 size: 15 residues. CDR3 region: CASSAEWGGSYEQYF. The CDR3 nucleotides are TGTGCCAGCAGCGCAGAGTGGGGCGGCTCCTACGAGCAGTACTTC. Looking up the rest from reference TRBV7-8 and TRBJ2-7 gives the full variable domain: GAGVSQSPRYKVAKRGQDVALRCDPISGHVSLFWYQQALGQGPEFLTYFQNEAQLDKSGLPSDRFFAERPEGSVSTLKIQRTQQEDSAVYLCASSAEWGGSYEQYFGPGTRLTVT.

The J gene is TRBJ2-1, the V gene TRBV20-1, with 8 bases fitting TRBD2. This CDR3 comprises 13 residues. The germline V gene encodes CDR1 DFQATT and CDR2 SNEGSKA (reference sequence). V lost 5 bases, J lost 3 bases, and 3 bases stayed unmatched. CDR3 sequence reads: CSARGLDYNEQFF. In nucleotides, the CDR3 is TGCAGTGCTCGGGGACTAGACTACAATGAGCAGTTCTTC.

The chain joins TRBV11-1 to TRBJ2-1; the match to TRBD1 covers 8 bases. CDR1 is SGHAT and CDR2 is FQDESV in the germline V gene (reference sequence). This CDR3 is 14 amino acids long. Losses at the gene ends were 3 bases for V and 5 bases for J; bases not matched to a gene: 3. This CDR3 is CASSFYRGNNEQFF. The CDR3 DNA reads TGTGCCAGCAGCTTTTACAGGGGGAACAATGAGCAGTTCTTC.

V usage is TRBV7-9 and J usage is TRBJ2-7; 7 positions agree with TRBD1. V shed 3 bases, J shed 2 bases, and the junction held 4 bases outside the gene matches. The length of the CDR3 is 14 residues. Germline CDR1 and CDR2: SEHNR and FQNEAQ (reference sequence). Written as DNA, the CDR3 is TGTGCCAGCAGCTTTATGGACAGGACCTACGAGCAGTACTTC. Its translation is CASSFMDRTYEQYF.

This clonotype was detected once. The chain employs TRBV3-1 and TRBJ2-7; the match to TRBD2 covers 15 bases. V lost 0 bases, J lost 6 bases, and 3 bases stayed unmatched. Per germline, CDR1 LGHDT and CDR2 YNNKEL (reference sequence). This CDR3 is built from 16 residues. CDR3 coding DNA: TGTGCCAGCAGCCAAGAGACGGGACTAGCGGGAGGCGAGCAGTACTTC. Protein sequence: CASSQETGLAGGEQYF.

The chain has TRBV29-1 and TRBJ1-1; 10 bases align to TRBD1. The germline V gene encodes CDR1 SQVTM and CDR2 ANQGSEA. The CDR3 has 14 residues. Trimming cost V 7 bases and J 3 bases; bases outside gene matches: 8. The CDR3 reads CSAAGTGDHTEAFF. The CDR3 coding sequence is TGCAGCGCCGCGGGGACAGGGGATCACACTGAAGCTTTCTTT.

The J gene is TRBJ2-5, the V gene TRBV12-3 or TRBV12-4, with a tentative D call TRBD2 (7 bases). CDR3 length: 15 amino acids. Trimming stripped 0 bases from V and 5 bases from J, with 13 bases between. CDR3 region: CASSLAGGGWETQYF. The CDR3 bases are TGTGCCAGCAGTTTAGCGGGCGGGGGCTGGGAGACCCAGTACTTC.

This clonotype has just a few counts. The junction departs from germline at one end; a sequencing error may be responsible. CDR3 protein: CASSSGTSAYNEQFF. Written as DNA, the CDR3 is TGTGCCAGCAGTTCCGGGACTAGTGCCTATAATGAGCAGTTCTTC. This chain connects TRBV12-3 or TRBV12-4 to TRBJ2-1; 8 bases are shared with TRBD2. The CDR3 spans 15 residues.

J is TRBJ2-1 and V is TRBV9, with D maybe TRBD2 (6 bases). Trimming left V 0 bases short and J 8 bases short, with 12 bases between. Germline assignment: CDR1 SGDLS and CDR2 YYNGEE. This CDR3 is 14 amino acids long. CDR3 nucleotides: TGTGCCAGCAGCGTAGAAGCGGGTTTGGATGAGCAGTTCTTC. This translates into CASSVEAGLDEQFF.

This clonotype was counted between two and nine times. The rearrangement links TRBV19 to TRBJ2-2; D is ambiguous. From germline, CDR1 is LNHDA and CDR2 SQIVND (reference sequence). Trimming took off 5 bases at V and 5 bases at J, with 6 bases between the two ends. The CDR3 has 12 residues. The CDR3 nucleotides are TGTGCCAGTAGTCAAGGGACCGGGGAGCTGTTTTTT. Protein product: CASSQGTGELFF.

The rearrangement links TRBV21-1 to TRBJ2-4; TRBD2 reflects the table's D call only, with no check against the DNA. TRBV21-1 corresponds to a pseudogene. The length of the CDR3 is 19 residues. The CDR3 here is CASSPLLIGRGLAKNIQYF. The CDR3 region has the DNA TGTGCCAGCAGTCCCCTTCTTATCGGGAGGGGGCTGGCCAAAAACATTCAGTACTTC.

The genes are TRBV10-1 and TRBJ2-2, with TRBD1 matching 8 bases. This CDR3 is built from 15 residues. V was pared by 4 bases and J by 1 base, with 2 bases of the junction left unmatched. Per the germline V gene, CDR1 is WNHNN and CDR2 is SYGVQD (reference sequence). The CDR3 spells CASSADRGNTGELFF. DNA for the CDR3: TGCGCCAGCAGTGCTGACAGGGGGAACACCGGGGAGCTGTTTTTT.

For this clonotype: At one boundary the junction diverges from the germline segment, which might be a read error. The V and J genes are TRBV30 and TRBJ1-5; a weak D match, TRBD1 (6 bases). This CDR3 comprises 15 residues. Germline V gives CDR1 GTSNPN, CDR2 SVGIG (reference sequence). CDR3 DNA sequence: TGTGCCAGGAGTGGAGGGACATCCGACGTTCAGCCCCAGCATTTT. Protein sequence: CARSGGTSDVQPQHF.

The genes are TRBV30 and TRBJ2-7, with D possibly TRBD1 on 5 matching bases. Per the germline V gene, CDR1 is GTSNPN and CDR2 is SVGIG (reference sequence). V was trimmed by 0 bases and J by 3 bases, leaving 6 bases between them. The CDR3 has 12 amino acids. CDR3 in DNA: TGTGCCTGGAGTGTTCAGGGCTACGAGCAGTACTTC. Amino acid sequence: CAWSVQGYEQYF.

The J gene is TRBJ1-2, the V gene TRBV20-1; TRBD1 matches at 7 bases. Germline assignment: CDR1 DFQATT and CDR2 SNEGSKA (reference sequence). The ends lost 0 bases at V and 0 bases at J; junction bases unmatched: 13. The CDR3 contains 18 residues. The CDR3 DNA follows: TGCAGTGCTAGAGACCTAAGACAGGGACGAACACCTAACTATGGCTACACCTTC. Protein product: CSARDLRQGRTPNYGYTF.

This chain joins TRBV7-6 and TRBJ2-3; D not resolved. V was trimmed by 1 base and J by 6 bases, leaving 17 bases between them. Germline V CDR1 and CDR2: SGHVS, FNYEAQ. The length of the CDR3 is 16 residues. CDR3: CASSLVGGSRLDTQYF. As DNA, the CDR3 is TGTGCCAGCAGCTTAGTTGGCGGAAGCCGTCTGGATACGCAGTATTTT.

The rearrangement joins TRBV12-3 or TRBV12-4 to TRBJ2-7; possible D gene TRBD1, 5 bases. This CDR3 comprises 12 residues. The ends were cut back, 5 bases at V and 3 bases at J, with 8 bases in the middle. The CDR3 reads CASSTTVYEQYF. The CDR3, as DNA: TGTGCCAGCAGTACGACAGTCTACGAGCAGTACTTC.

This clonotype is a singleton in its sample. The chain carries TRBV7-9 and TRBJ1-2, with D perhaps TRBD1 (5 bases). Germline-derived CDR1 and CDR2 are SEHNR and FQNEAQ (reference sequence). The CDR3 sequence is 14 residues long. Deletions cut 0 bases from V and 6 bases from J, with 11 bases between. CDR3 nucleotides: TGTGCCAGCAGCTTAGCTGGGACGTCTGATGGCTACACCTTC. Translation: CASSLAGTSDGYTF.

This rearrangement joins TRBV11-2 to TRBJ1-2; D remains unclear. V gave up 0 bases and J gave up 7 bases, with 3 bases separating them. Germline assignment: CDR1 SGHAT and CDR2 FQNNGV. This CDR3 comprises 11 residues. CDR3 bases: TGTGCCAGCAGCTTAGAAGGTGGCTACACCTTC. This gives the protein CASSLEGGYTF.

This chain links TRBV11-2 with TRBJ1-5; D remains ambiguous. Germline assignment: CDR1 SGHAT and CDR2 FQNNGV. Trimming shortened V by 3 bases and J by 5 bases, and 14 bases separated the two germline ends. This CDR3 spans 15 amino acids. The CDR3, as DNA: TGTGCCAGCAGCTTGAATGAACAGAGCTATCAGCCCCAGCATTTT. It translates to CASSLNEQSYQPQHF. Looking up the rest from reference TRBV11-2 and TRBJ1-5 gives the full variable domain: EAGVAQSPRYKIIEKRQSVAFWCNPISGHATLYWYQQILGQGPKLLIQFQNNGVVDDSQLPKDRFSAERLKGVDSTLKIQPAKLEDSAVYLCASSLNEQSYQPQHFGDGTRLSIL.

J is TRBJ2-6 and V is TRBV11-1; a possible D gene is TRBD2 (5 bases). The germline V and J ends were trimmed by 0 bases and 0 bases, with 9 bases remaining between them. Germline assignment: CDR1 SGHAT and CDR2 FQDESV (reference sequence). There are 17 residues in the CDR3. CDR3 region: CASSLASGFSGANVLTF. CDR3 in DNA: TGTGCCAGCAGCTTAGCGAGCGGATTCTCTGGGGCCAACGTCCTGACTTTC.

This rearrangement joins TRBV15 to TRBJ2-7; D is uncertain. The CDR3 spans 14 residues. V gave up 0 bases and J gave up 0 bases, with 6 bases separating them. The germline V gene encodes CDR1 LNHNV and CDR2 YYDKDF (reference sequence). The CDR3 DNA follows: TGTGCCACCAGCAGAGAGGATAGCTCCTACGAGCAGTACTTC. Its translation is CATSREDSSYEQYF.

The V gene is TRBV12-3 or TRBV12-4, the J gene TRBJ2-3; the D is unclear. Trimming left V 1 base short and J 0 bases short, with 5 bases between. The CDR3 runs 14 residues. The CDR3 here is CASSLGSSTDTQYF. CDR3 DNA: TGTGCCAGCAGTTTAGGCAGTAGCACAGATACGCAGTATTTT.

The rearrangement joins TRBV13 to TRBJ1-1; maybe TRBD1 (5 bases). CDR3 length equals 11 residues. Trimming stripped 5 bases from V and 6 bases from J, with 7 bases between. Looked up from germline, CDR1 is PRHDT and CDR2 is FYEKMQ (reference sequence). The CDR3 DNA is TGTGCCAGCAGCGCGGGGGCTGAAGCTTTCTTT. It translates to CASSAGAEAFF.